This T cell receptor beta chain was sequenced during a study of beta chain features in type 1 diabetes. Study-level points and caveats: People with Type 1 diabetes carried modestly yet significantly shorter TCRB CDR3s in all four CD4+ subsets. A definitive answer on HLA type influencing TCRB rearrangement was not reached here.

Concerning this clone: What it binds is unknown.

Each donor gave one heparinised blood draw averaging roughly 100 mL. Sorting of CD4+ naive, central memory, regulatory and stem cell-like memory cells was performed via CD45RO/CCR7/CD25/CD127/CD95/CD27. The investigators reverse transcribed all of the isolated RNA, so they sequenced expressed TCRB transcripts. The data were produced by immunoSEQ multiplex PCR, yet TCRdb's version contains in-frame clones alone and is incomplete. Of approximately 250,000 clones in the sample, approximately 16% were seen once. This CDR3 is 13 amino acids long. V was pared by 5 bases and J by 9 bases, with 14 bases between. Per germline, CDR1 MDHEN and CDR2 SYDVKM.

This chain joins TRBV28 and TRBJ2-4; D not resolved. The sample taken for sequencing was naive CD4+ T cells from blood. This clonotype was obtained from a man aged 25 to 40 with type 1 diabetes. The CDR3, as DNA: TGTGCCAGCAGTCCAAGTCCGGAGATCATTCAGTACTTC. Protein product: CASSPSPEIIQYF. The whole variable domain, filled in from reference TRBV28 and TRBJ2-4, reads DVKVTQSSRYLVKRTGEKVFLECVQDMDHENMFWYRQDPGLGLRLIYFSYDVKMKEKGDIPEGYSVSREKKERFSLILESASTNQTSMYLCASSPSPEIIQYFGAGTRLSVL.